Listed below are T cell receptor beta chains from one sample, sequenced in a study of blood T cells in healthy people across ages. TCRdb re-analysed the 5' RACE reads in MiXCR, keeping a single row per CDR3 protein. This sample yields 700,000 to 900,000 distinct CDR3 sequences, of which around 25% are seen a single time; less than 3.5% belongs to the top ten. These sequences were also reported in another study, on T cells of mothers and their children.

Sequenced: blood. These receptors all come from a boy aged 5-17 years in good health. Both conserved end residues are part of each CDR3. D genes are given only for firm matches. Not all rows give a size; the values are once, few, many and, for expanded clones, a class.

V gene: TRBV6-5; D gene: TRBD1; clone size: -; J gene: TRBJ2-7; CDR3 protein: CASSYSSPDRGYEQYF; CDR3 DNA: TGTGCCAGCAGTTACTCATCCCCGGACAGGGGCTACGAGCAGTACTTC
V gene: TRBV28; D gene: -; clone size: few; J gene: TRBJ1-4; CDR3 protein: CASRQVNEKLFF; CDR3 DNA: TGTGCCAGCAGACAGGTTAATGAAAAACTGTTTTTT
V gene: TRBV30; D gene: TRBD1; clone size: few; J gene: TRBJ2-7; CDR3 protein: CAWTPGQGWHEQYF; CDR3 DNA: TGTGCCTGGACCCCTGGACAGGGTTGGCACGAGCAGTACTTC
V gene: TRBV29-1; D gene: TRBD2; clone size: -; J gene: TRBJ2-1; CDR3 protein: CSAEGQRTSGGADEQFF; CDR3 DNA: TGCAGCGCAGAGGGACAGCGGACTAGCGGGGGGGCGGATGAGCAGTTCTTC
V gene: TRBV7-9; D gene: TRBD2; clone size: -; J gene: TRBJ2-1; CDR3 protein: CASSLPAGSNEQFF; CDR3 DNA: TGTGCCAGCAGCTTACCAGCGGGGTCCAATGAGCAGTTCTTC
V gene: TRBV28; D gene: -; clone size: -; J gene: TRBJ1-5; CDR3 protein: CASSLLQVNQPQHF; CDR3 DNA: TGTGCCAGCAGTTTGCTACAGGTCAATCAGCCCCAGCATTTT
V gene: TRBV20-1; D gene: TRBD2; clone size: -; J gene: TRBJ2-1; CDR3 protein: CSADENSLAGGNYNEQFF; CDR3 DNA: TGCAGTGCTGACGAGAATTCTTTAGCGGGAGGGAACTACAATGAGCAGTTCTTC
V gene: TRBV5-1; D gene: -; clone size: -; J gene: TRBJ2-5; CDR3 protein: CASSLDARRETQYF; CDR3 DNA: TGCGCCAGCAGCTTGGATGCGCGGAGGGAGACCCAGTACTTC
V gene: TRBV6-5; D gene: -; clone size: -; J gene: TRBJ2-5; CDR3 protein: CASSYSGQPNPTQYF; CDR3 DNA: TGTGCCAGCAGTTACTCGGGACAACCCAACCCGACCCAGTACTTC
V gene: TRBV7-2; D gene: TRBD2; clone size: -; J gene: TRBJ2-3; CDR3 protein: CASSLPGGGDTQYF; CDR3 DNA: TGTGCCAGCAGCTTACCCGGGGGAGGGGATACGCAGTATTTT
V gene: TRBV27; D gene: -; clone size: -; J gene: TRBJ1-3; CDR3 protein: CASSFHLPESGNTIYF; CDR3 DNA: TGTGCCAGCAGTTTTCATCTACCGGAATCTGGAAACACCATATATTTT
V gene: TRBV19; D gene: TRBD1; clone size: -; J gene: TRBJ1-2; CDR3 protein: CASSHRQGWGYTF; CDR3 DNA: TGTGCCAGTAGTCACCGACAGGGCTGGGGCTACACCTTC
V gene: TRBV7-9; D gene: TRBD1; clone size: -; J gene: TRBJ2-2; CDR3 protein: CASSSIPGGITGELFF; CDR3 DNA: TGTGCCAGCAGCAGTATCCCAGGGGGTATCACCGGGGAGCTGTTTTTT
V gene: TRBV7-9; D gene: -; clone size: few; J gene: TRBJ2-5; CDR3 protein: CASSSVEGGQETQYF; CDR3 DNA: TGTGCCAGCAGCTCCGTGGAGGGGGGGCAAGAGACCCAGTACTTC
V gene: TRBV6-5; D gene: TRBD1; clone size: -; J gene: TRBJ2-6; CDR3 protein: CASSDSGTGDGANVLTF; CDR3 DNA: TGTGCCAGCAGCGACTCCGGGACAGGGGATGGGGCCAACGTCCTGACTTTC
V gene: TRBV5-5; D gene: -; clone size: few; J gene: TRBJ2-1; CDR3 protein: CASSLALGLYNEQFF; CDR3 DNA: TGTGCCAGCAGCTTGGCTTTGGGATTGTACAATGAGCAGTTCTTC
V gene: TRBV7-9; D gene: -; clone size: -; J gene: TRBJ2-1; CDR3 protein: CASSGLEEQFF; CDR3 DNA: TGTGCCAGCAGTGGGTTGGAGGAGCAGTTCTTC
V gene: TRBV4-1; D gene: TRBD1; clone size: -; J gene: TRBJ1-2; CDR3 protein: CASSQDRGSYGYTF; CDR3 DNA: TGCGCCAGCAGCCAGGACAGGGGGTCCTATGGCTACACCTTC
V gene: TRBV5-5; D gene: -; clone size: -; J gene: TRBJ2-3; CDR3 protein: CASSLVGVADTQYF; CDR3 DNA: TGTGCCAGCAGCTTGGTAGGGGTCGCAGATACGCAGTATTTT
V gene: TRBV12-3/TRBV12-4; D gene: -; clone size: -; J gene: TRBJ2-1; CDR3 protein: CASSGTYLNNEQFF; CDR3 DNA: TGTGCCAGCAGCGGGACTTACTTAAACAATGAGCAGTTCTTC
V gene: TRBV2; D gene: -; clone size: -; J gene: TRBJ2-1; CDR3 protein: CACRATGYNEQFF; CDR3 DNA: TGTGCCTGCAGAGCGACAGGTTACAATGAGCAGTTCTTC
V gene: TRBV18; D gene: -; clone size: -; J gene: TRBJ2-5; CDR3 protein: CASSIQGPGTQYF; CDR3 DNA: TGTGCCAGCTCGATCCAGGGGCCCGGGACCCAGTACTTC
V gene: TRBV12-3/TRBV12-4; D gene: -; clone size: -; J gene: TRBJ2-2; CDR3 protein: CASSPVSGSHLVGELFF; CDR3 DNA: TGTGCCAGCAGTCCCGTTAGCGGTAGCCATCTAGTCGGGGAGCTGTTTTTT
V gene: TRBV2; D gene: -; clone size: -; J gene: TRBJ2-7; CDR3 protein: CASRGSRSSYEQYF; CDR3 DNA: TGTGCCAGCAGAGGGAGCCGGAGCTCCTACGAGCAGTACTTC
V gene: TRBV5-1; D gene: -; clone size: -; J gene: TRBJ2-7; CDR3 protein: CANSLWSQDYEQYF; CDR3 DNA: TGCGCCAACAGCTTGTGGAGTCAGGACTACGAGCAGTACTTC
V gene: TRBV3-1; D gene: -; clone size: few; J gene: TRBJ2-1; CDR3 protein: CASSQETREDSNEQFF; CDR3 DNA: TGTGCCAGCAGCCAAGAAACCCGCGAGGACAGCAATGAGCAGTTCTTC
V gene: TRBV10-3; D gene: -; clone size: few; J gene: TRBJ1-3; CDR3 protein: CAISERDSGNTIYF; CDR3 DNA: TGTGCCATCAGTGAAAGGGACTCTGGAAACACCATATATTTT
V gene: TRBV5-5; D gene: -; clone size: -; J gene: TRBJ1-4; CDR3 protein: CASSRRGIGEKLFF; CDR3 DNA: TGTGCCAGCAGCCGAAGAGGAATCGGTGAAAAACTGTTTTTT
V gene: TRBV2; D gene: -; clone size: few; J gene: TRBJ2-7; CDR3 protein: CASSEMGSGYEQYF; CDR3 DNA: TGTGCCAGCAGTGAAATGGGGTCGGGTTACGAGCAGTACTTC
V gene: TRBV7-3; D gene: TRBD2; clone size: -; J gene: TRBJ2-7; CDR3 protein: CASSSAGGPTYEQYF; CDR3 DNA: TGTGCCAGCAGCTCCGCGGGGGGCCCTACCTACGAGCAGTACTTC
V gene: TRBV20-1; D gene: -; clone size: -; J gene: TRBJ2-1; CDR3 protein: CSARIFGSPENEQFF; CDR3 DNA: TGCAGTGCCAGAATCTTTGGGAGCCCGGAGAATGAGCAGTTCTTC
V gene: TRBV6-1; D gene: -; clone size: few; J gene: TRBJ2-5; CDR3 protein: CASTRAVQETQYF; CDR3 DNA: TGTGCCAGCACCCGGGCAGTCCAAGAGACCCAGTACTTC
V gene: TRBV3-1; D gene: -; clone size: many; J gene: TRBJ1-6; CDR3 protein: CASSQDGSSGNSPLHF; CDR3 DNA: TGTGCCAGCAGCCAAGATGGCAGTTCGGGTAATTCACCCCTCCACTTT
V gene: TRBV5-1; D gene: TRBD1; clone size: few; J gene: TRBJ1-1; CDR3 protein: CASSYGQEKAFF; CDR3 DNA: TGCGCCAGCAGCTATGGACAGGAGAAGGCTTTCTTT
V gene: TRBV5-1; D gene: TRBD1; clone size: -; J gene: TRBJ1-4; CDR3 protein: CASSLGDRVEEKLFF; CDR3 DNA: TGCGCCAGCAGCTTGGGCGACAGGGTGGAGGAAAAACTGTTTTTT
V gene: TRBV7-9; D gene: TRBD2; clone size: -; J gene: TRBJ2-1; CDR3 protein: CASSLVAGSRTNEQFF; CDR3 DNA: TGTGCCAGCAGCTTAGTAGCGGGGAGCAGGACAAATGAGCAGTTCTTC
V gene: TRBV5-1; D gene: TRBD1; clone size: -; J gene: TRBJ2-1; CDR3 protein: CASSPLDRGHNEQFF; CDR3 DNA: TGCGCCAGCAGCCCGTTAGACAGGGGACACAATGAGCAGTTCTTC
V gene: TRBV18; D gene: -; clone size: -; J gene: TRBJ2-7; CDR3 protein: CASSTLRLDEQYF; CDR3 DNA: TGTGCCAGCTCAACACTCCGGCTGGACGAGCAGTACTTC
V gene: TRBV13; D gene: TRBD2; clone size: -; J gene: TRBJ2-5; CDR3 protein: CASSLRVDGGARETQYF; CDR3 DNA: TGTGCCAGCAGCTTACGCGTTGACGGGGGGGCCAGGGAGACCCAGTACTTC
V gene: TRBV12-3/TRBV12-4; D gene: -; clone size: few; J gene: TRBJ2-5; CDR3 protein: CASSVSTGPETQYF; CDR3 DNA: TGTGCCAGCAGTGTTTCGACAGGCCCAGAGACCCAGTACTTC
V gene: TRBV29-1; D gene: -; clone size: -; J gene: TRBJ1-1; CDR3 protein: CSSSGGGTEAFF; CDR3 DNA: TGCAGCTCATCAGGAGGGGGGACTGAAGCTTTCTTT
V gene: TRBV6-5; D gene: TRBD2; clone size: few; J gene: TRBJ2-4; CDR3 protein: CASSVGLVAKNIQYF; CDR3 DNA: TGTGCCAGCAGCGTTGGACTAGTAGCCAAAAACATTCAGTACTTC
V gene: TRBV6-1; D gene: -; clone size: few; J gene: TRBJ2-3; CDR3 protein: CASSVPYTSSTDTQYF; CDR3 DNA: TGTGCCAGCAGTGTTCCCTATACTTCTAGCACAGATACGCAGTATTTT
V gene: TRBV2; D gene: -; clone size: few; J gene: TRBJ2-5; CDR3 protein: CASSGVVGETQYF; CDR3 DNA: TGTGCCAGCAGTGGAGTAGTAGGAGAGACCCAGTACTTC
V gene: TRBV27; D gene: -; clone size: few; J gene: TRBJ2-3; CDR3 protein: CATLTDTQYF; CDR3 DNA: TGTGCCACCCTCACAGATACGCAGTATTTT